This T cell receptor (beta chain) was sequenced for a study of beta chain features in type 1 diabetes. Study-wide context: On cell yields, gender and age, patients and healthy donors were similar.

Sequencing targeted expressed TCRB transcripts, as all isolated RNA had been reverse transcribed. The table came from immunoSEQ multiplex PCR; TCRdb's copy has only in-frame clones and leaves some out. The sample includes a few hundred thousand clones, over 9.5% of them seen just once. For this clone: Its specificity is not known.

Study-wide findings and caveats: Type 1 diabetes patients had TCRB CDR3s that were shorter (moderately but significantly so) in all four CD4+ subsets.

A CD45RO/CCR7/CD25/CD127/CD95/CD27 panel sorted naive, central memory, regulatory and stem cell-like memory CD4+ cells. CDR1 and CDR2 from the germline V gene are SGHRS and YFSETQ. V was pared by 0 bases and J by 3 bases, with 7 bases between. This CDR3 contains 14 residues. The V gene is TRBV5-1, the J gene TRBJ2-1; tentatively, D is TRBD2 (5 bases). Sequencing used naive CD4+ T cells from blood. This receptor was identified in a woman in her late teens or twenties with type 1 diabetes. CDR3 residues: CASSLAGSYNEQFF. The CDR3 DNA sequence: TGCGCCAGCAGCTTGGCGGGGAGCTACAATGAGCAGTTCTTC.